One and the same sample provided the 10 T cell receptor beta chains below, sequenced in a study of regulatory T cells in long-lasting Graves disease. Arm-PCR of CDR3 regions and iRepertoire HTBI primers were used to build TCR beta libraries. Each CDR3 protein gets one entry after TCRdb re-called the multiplex PCR reads with MiXCR. The sample lists about 400,000 distinct CDR3 sequences, 20% occurring once. Sample time point: persistent/refractory GD, antithyroid drugs over 5 years with positive TRAb. Isolated PBMC RNA provided the starting material for the TCR library. The sequencing here drew on peripheral blood mononuclear cells (PBMCs), taken when the disease was refractory, from a patient treated with antithyroid drugs. These TCRs come from a female donor with Graves disease.

V is TRBV18 and J is TRBJ2-5; D might be TRBD1 (5 bases). The CDR3 extends over 15 amino acids. CDR1 is KGHSH and CDR2 is LQKENI in the germline V gene. V was trimmed by 0 bases and J by 5 bases, leaving 13 bases between them. This chain's CDR3 is CASSPPTVQGETQYF. The CDR3 DNA reads TGTGCCAGCTCACCACCGACAGTCCAAGGGGAGACCCAGTACTTC.

In this sample, this clonotype turned up a few times. The chain carries TRBV9 and TRBJ1-2; D possibly corresponds to TRBD1 (6 bases). Germline CDR1 SGDLS, CDR2 YYNGEE. The V and J ends lost 4 bases and 4 bases respectively, with 17 bases between them. This CDR3 comprises 15 residues. The CDR3 is CASSHNVGGGYGYTF. CDR3 bases: TGTGCCAGCAGCCACAACGTAGGGGGAGGCTATGGCTACACCTTC.

This clonotype appeared many times. The rearrangement links TRBV6-2 or TRBV6-3 to TRBJ1-1, with D possibly matching TRBD1 (6 bases). CDR3 length: 14 residues. CDR1 is MNHEY and CDR2 is SVGEGT in the germline V gene. The V and J ends lost 1 base and 2 bases respectively, with 8 bases between them. CDR3 sequence: CASSYWGANTEAFF. Here the CDR3 DNA reads TGTGCCAGCAGTTACTGGGGGGCCAACACTGAAGCTTTCTTT.

The gene calls are TRBV28 and TRBJ1-3; D gene ambiguous. The V and J ends lost 3 bases and 4 bases respectively, with 10 bases between them. The germline V gene has CDR1 MDHEN and CDR2 SYDVKM. This CDR3 is 14 amino acids long. The CDR3 sequence is CASSFDDSGNTIYF. CDR3 bases: TGTGCCAGCAGTTTTGATGACTCGGGAAACACCATATATTTT.

The chain employs TRBV29-1 and TRBJ2-7, with 15 bases that match TRBD2. The CDR3 extends over 17 amino acids. Germline assignment: CDR1 SQVTM and CDR2 ANQGSEA. V was pared by 1 base and J by 4 bases, with 8 bases of the junction left unmatched. CDR3 sequence reads: CSVEARTSGRARYEQYF. The CDR3 DNA is TGCAGCGTTGAAGCAAGGACTAGCGGGAGGGCCAGGTACGAGCAGTACTTC.

The rearrangement uses TRBV27 and TRBJ1-3; 8 bases are a match to TRBD1. There are 16 residues in the CDR3. From germline, CDR1 is MNHEY and CDR2 SMNVEV (reference sequence). V lost 5 bases and J lost 1; bases outside the gene matches: 7. The CDR3 region is CASSDGTGFSGNTIYF. The CDR3 coding sequence is TGTGCCAGCAGTGACGGGACAGGTTTTTCTGGAAACACCATATATTTT.

V is TRBV7-2 and J is TRBJ2-7; no definite D call. V lost 7 bases to trimming and J lost 1 base, with 5 bases between them. Germline-derived CDR1 and CDR2 are SGHTA and FQGNSA. There are 11 residues in the CDR3. CDR3 nucleotides: TGTGCCAGCAACAGATCCTACGAGCAGTACTTC. Translating gives CASNRSYEQYF.

This clonotype appeared many times. The chain links TRBV3-1 to TRBJ2-7; 7 positions match TRBD1. The CDR3 length is 17 residues. Germline CDR1 and CDR2: LGHDT and YNNKEL (reference sequence). With 0 bases clipped from V and 0 bases from J, the junction kept 8 bases outside the gene matches. CDR3 DNA sequence: TGTGCCAGCAGCCAAGATGCTACAGGGGCCAGCTCCTACGAGCAGTACTTC. This sequence encodes CASSQDATGASSYEQYF.

This clonotype was seen many times. The chain links TRBV28 to TRBJ2-7; 12 bases align to TRBD1. Germline V CDR1 and CDR2: MDHEN, SYDVKM. The junction had 6 bases not matched to a gene; V was cut back by 6 bases and J by 0 bases. The CDR3 has 16 residues. CDR3 residues: CASSSWGQGASYEQYF. DNA of the CDR3: TGTGCCAGCAGCTCTTGGGGACAGGGGGCCTCCTACGAGCAGTACTTC.

As for this clonotype: A read error may be the cause here, since a much bigger clone is one base away. As the CDR3 is not closed by the conserved phenylalanine or tryptophan, this likely results from a read error. The chain combines TRBV20-1 with TRBJ2-7; TRBD2 aligns across 11 bases. CDR1 and CDR2 (germline): DFQATT, SNEGSKA (reference sequence). With 6 bases clipped from V and 3 bases from J, the junction kept 4 bases outside the gene matches. The CDR3 sequence is 13 residues long. The CDR3 here is CSADLAGGYEQYL. The CDR3 DNA is TGCAGTGCGGACCTAGCGGGAGGCTACGAGCAGTACCTC.